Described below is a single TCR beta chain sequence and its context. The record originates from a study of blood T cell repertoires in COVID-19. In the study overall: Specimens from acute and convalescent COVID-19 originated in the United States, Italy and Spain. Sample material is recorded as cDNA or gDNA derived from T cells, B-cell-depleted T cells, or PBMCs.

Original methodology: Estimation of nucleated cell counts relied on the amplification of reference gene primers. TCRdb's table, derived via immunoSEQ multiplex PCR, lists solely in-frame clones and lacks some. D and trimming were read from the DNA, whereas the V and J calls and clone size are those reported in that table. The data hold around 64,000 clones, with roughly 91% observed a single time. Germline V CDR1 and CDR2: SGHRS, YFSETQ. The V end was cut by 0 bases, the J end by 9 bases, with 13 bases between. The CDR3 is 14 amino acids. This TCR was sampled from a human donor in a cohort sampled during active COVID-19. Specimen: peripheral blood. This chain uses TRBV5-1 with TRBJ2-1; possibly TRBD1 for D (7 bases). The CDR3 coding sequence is TGCGCCAGCAGCTTGGGTATTCAGGGGGGTGAGCAGTTCTTC. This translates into CASSLGIQGGEQFF.